This passage covers 13 T cell receptor beta chains from one sample sequenced in a study of OX40 agonist ivuxolimab in advanced cancers. The data were produced by immunoSEQ multiplex PCR, yet TCRdb's version contains in-frame clones alone and is incomplete. The sample yields 70,000 or so clones, roughly nine tenths seen once. Material: CD4+ or CD8+ T cells sorted from blood, obtained in a trial of the OX40 agonist ivuxolimab. Every receptor here comes from an adult with an advanced solid tumor such as melanoma, head and neck, liver or kidney cancer.

The V call is TRBV6-1, the J call TRBJ2-5; D remains unclear. The CDR3 sequence is 11 residues long. Trimming removed 1 base from V and 6 bases from J, with 3 bases in between. Per the germline V gene, CDR1 is MNHNS and CDR2 is SASEGT. CDR3 sequence: CASSEDQTQYF. CDR3 sequence (DNA): TGTGCCAGCAGTGAAGACCAGACCCAGTACTTC.

The CDR3 coding sequence is TGTGCCAGCAGAGGCGGGACAGCTTCCACCGGGGAGCTGTTTTTT. Translated: CASRGGTASTGELFF. The J gene is TRBJ2-2, the V gene TRBV2; D possibly corresponds to TRBD1 (7 bases). This CDR3 is built from 15 residues. CDR1 is SNHLY, CDR2 FYNNEI, per germline. Trimming cost V 6 bases and J 4 bases, with 15 bases left between them.

V is TRBV6-1 and J is TRBJ1-1; 8 bases fit TRBD1. V was pared by 6 bases and J by 4 bases, with 4 bases of the junction left unmatched. From germline, CDR1 is MNHNS and CDR2 SASEGT. There are 13 residues in the CDR3. CDR3 DNA: TGTGCCAGCAGCGCGACAGGGGCCACTGAAGCTTTCTTT. Residues: CASSATGATEAFF.

V and J are TRBV30 and TRBJ2-3, with D possibly being TRBD2 (6 bases). The CDR3 length is 13 residues. Trimming took 0 bases from V and 3 from J, leaving 7 bases between them. The germline V gene has CDR1 GTSNPN and CDR2 SVGIG (reference sequence). The DNA for the CDR3 is TGTGCCTGGAGTGTGGGGGGAACAGATACGCAGTATTTT. The encoded protein is CAWSVGGTDTQYF.

This sequence joins TRBV4-2 and TRBJ2-5; 11 nucleotides line up with TRBD2. There are 16 residues in the CDR3. The V gene end was trimmed by 1 base and the J gene end by 5 bases; junction bases not matched to a gene: 6. Germline V gives CDR1 LGHNA, CDR2 YNFKEQ. DNA for the CDR3: TGTGCCAGCAGCCAAGTTCTAGCGGGGGGACGGGAGACCCAGTACTTC. Its translation: CASSQVLAGGRETQYF.

The chain is built from TRBV6-5 and TRBJ1-1, with D unresolved. The CDR3 contains 14 residues. Germline V gene data show CDR1 as MNHEY and CDR2 as SVGAGI. V lost 10 bases and J 0 bases, leaving 15 bases between the germline ends. The CDR3 here is CATTKSSMNTEAFF. In DNA form, the CDR3 reads TGTGCCACGACAAAATCTAGTATGAACACTGAAGCTTTCTTT.

This chain uses TRBV29-1 with TRBJ1-4; D ambiguous. The CDR3 covers 11 residues. V lost 4 bases and J lost 8, with 8 bases in between. Germline values: CDR1 SQVTM, CDR2 ANQGSEA. DNA for the CDR3: TGCAGCGTTGGCTGGGGAGAAAAACTGTTTTTT. Protein product: CSVGWGEKLFF. Drawing the rest from reference TRBV29-1 and TRBJ1-4, the complete variable domain is SAVISQKPSRDICQRGTSLTIQCQVDSQVTMMFWYRQQPGQSLTLIATANQGSEATYESGFVIDKFPISRPNLTFSTLTVSNMSPEDSSIYLCSVGWGEKLFFGSGTQLSVL.

J is TRBJ1-3 and V is TRBV7-8; weak D call: TRBD1 (5 bases). This CDR3 region has 15 residues. Germline-derived CDR1 and CDR2 are SGHVS and FQNEAQ. V was trimmed by 0 bases and J by 1 base, leaving 7 bases between them. CDR3 region: CASSLARASGNTIYF. The CDR3, as DNA: TGTGCCAGCAGCTTAGCCAGGGCATCTGGAAACACCATATATTTT.

The chain couples TRBV10-3 to TRBJ1-2; tentatively, D is TRBD1 (5 bases). The germline gives CDR1 ENHRY, CDR2 SYGVKD. The CDR3 loop spans 14 amino acids. The ends were cut back, 0 bases at V and 4 bases at J, with 9 bases in the middle. The CDR3 spells CAISESGGPYGYTF. In DNA form, the CDR3 reads TGTGCCATCAGTGAGTCGGGGGGTCCCTATGGCTACACCTTC.

The chain is built from TRBV18 and TRBJ2-3; weak D call: TRBD1 (5 bases). Trimming left V 2 bases short and J 1 base short, with 10 bases between. The CDR3 length is 15 residues. Germline V gene sequence: CDR1 KGHSH, CDR2 LQKENI. The CDR3 is CASSPTRAGTDTQYF. CDR3 coding DNA: TGTGCCAGCTCACCAACCAGGGCGGGCACAGATACGCAGTATTTT.

This chain connects TRBV30 to TRBJ1-3, with TRBD1 as a possible D gene (5 bases). Germline V CDR1 and CDR2: GTSNPN, SVGIG (reference sequence). The ends were cut back, 7 bases at V and 1 base at J, with 17 bases in the middle. The CDR3 loop spans 15 amino acids. Written as DNA, the CDR3 is TGTGCCTCGCCACGATTGGGACCGTCTGGAAACACCATATATTTT. It codes for CASPRLGPSGNTIYF.

The chain couples TRBV6-6 to TRBJ2-6; D gene uncertain. The CDR3 extends over 13 amino acids. Trimming took 8 bases from V and 0 from J, leaving 5 bases between them. From germline, CDR1 is MNHNY and CDR2 SVGAGI (reference sequence). CDR3 region: CASYISGANVLTF. CDR3 DNA sequence: TGTGCCAGCTATATCTCTGGGGCCAACGTCCTGACTTTC.

This rearrangement joins TRBV21-1 to TRBJ2-1. TRBV21-1 is listed as a pseudogene. The CDR3 totals 10 residues. CDR3 protein: CARTSGEQFF. In DNA form, the CDR3 reads TGTGCCAGGACCTCCGGCGAGCAGTTCTTC.